This is a list of T cell receptor beta chains from one sample in a study of shared clonotypes between healthy human individuals. The data were produced by immunoSEQ multiplex PCR, yet TCRdb's version contains in-frame clones alone and is incomplete. Here the sample spans roughly 850,000 clones, around 96% being singletons. What was sequenced was naive CD8+ T cells sorted from blood. Receptors were obtained from a man between 25 and 39 years old in good health. CDR3s include the opening cysteine and the closing phenylalanine or tryptophan. A D gene is named only where the DNA matches it firmly. Clone size is not always given. Where it is, it says once, few, many or a class for expanded clones.

cdr3_nt	cdr3_aa	clone_size	v_call	j_call	d_call
TGCGCCAGCAGCTGGGAGGGGATACTCTCTGGAAACACCATATATTTT	CASSWEGILSGNTIYF	-	TRBV5-1	TRBJ1-3	-
TGTGCCAGCACCGCACAAACTACAGTCCCTAGCACAGATACGCAGTATTTT	CASTAQTTVPSTDTQYF	-	TRBV27	TRBJ2-3	-
TGTGCCAGCAGCTCTAGCTCCTACGAGCAGTACTTC	CASSSSSYEQYF	-	TRBV5-6	TRBJ2-7	-
TGTGCCTGGAACTCCGGGACAGGCTACGAGCAGTACTTC	CAWNSGTGYEQYF	-	TRBV30	TRBJ2-7	TRBD1
TGTGCCAGCAGTTCGCGACAGGGAAAAAATGAAAAACTGTTTTTT	CASSSRQGKNEKLFF	few	TRBV6-1	TRBJ1-4	TRBD1
TGTGCCAGCAGCTTAGCACAGGGGGCGCATCATTTT	CASSLAQGAHHF	-	TRBV7-9	TRBJ1-5	TRBD1
TGTGCCAGCATCACGACTAGCGGGAGCTCCTACGAGCAGTACTTC	CASITTSGSSYEQYF	-	TRBV27	TRBJ2-7	TRBD2
TGTGCCAGCAGTTTTACCTACAATGAGCAGTTCTTC	CASSFTYNEQFF	-	TRBV28	TRBJ2-1	-
TGTGCCAGCAGCTTAGCGGGTCGAGCCTGGGAGCAGTACTTC	CASSLAGRAWEQYF	once	TRBV7-9	TRBJ2-7	-
TGTGCCAGCGGGGCTGGGGGGACCTCCTACGAGCAGTACTTC	CASGAGGTSYEQYF	-	TRBV7-9	TRBJ2-7	-
TGTGCCAGCAGCTTAAGCTCGGGCTGGGCTAGCGGGAGCCATGAGCAGTTCTTC	CASSLSSGWASGSHEQFF	once	TRBV7-6	TRBJ2-1	TRBD2
TGCGCCAGCAGCTGGACAGGGGGCGAGGCCGGGGAGCTGTTTTTT	CASSWTGGEAGELFF	-	TRBV4-1	TRBJ2-2	TRBD1
TGTGCCAGCAGCTTAGCAATAGGGGGGACTAAGAATGAGCAGTTCTTC	CASSLAIGGTKNEQFF	-	TRBV7-9	TRBJ2-1	-
TGTGCCAGCGGAACGGGACCGGTCTCCGAGCAGTACTTC	CASGTGPVSEQYF	-	TRBV9	TRBJ2-7	-
TGTGCCAGCAAATGGGGGACCTCTGGGGCCAACGTCCTGACTTTC	CASKWGTSGANVLTF	once	TRBV2	TRBJ2-6	-
TGTGCCAGCAGCCCAGAGATGAACACTGAAGCTTTCTTT	CASSPEMNTEAFF	once	TRBV7-9	TRBJ1-1	-
TGTGCCAGTAAAATCGCCACAACTAATGAAAAACTGTTTTTT	CASKIATTNEKLFF	-	TRBV19	TRBJ1-4	-
TGCGCCAGCAGCCAAATAGTATATACCACCACAGATACGCAGTATTTT	CASSQIVYTTTDTQYF	-	TRBV4-1	TRBJ2-3	-
TGTGCCAGCAGTGACCTTCAGAGTTTCGAGCAGTACTTC	CASSDLQSFEQYF	-	TRBV6-1	TRBJ2-7	-
TGTGCCAGCAGTTCAACCGTAAATGTCGGCCTGAACACTGAAGCTTTCTTT	CASSSTVNVGLNTEAFF	once	TRBV28	TRBJ1-1	-
TGTGCCAGCAGCGTAGCCAGGGCCTCTGGGGCCAACGTCCTGACTTTC	CASSVARASGANVLTF	-	TRBV9	TRBJ2-6	-
TGTGCCAGCAGTTACCTAGCGGGAGGTGGAGATACGCAGTATTTT	CASSYLAGGGDTQYF	-	TRBV6-5	TRBJ2-3	TRBD2
TGTGCCATCAGTGAGTCGGGCCAGGGGCCCATATTTAGCAATCAGCCCCAGCATTTT	CAISESGQGPIFSNQPQHF	-	TRBV10-3	TRBJ1-5	-
TGTGCCTGTGTTAGGAGAGGGAGTGAAGCTTTCTTT	CACVRRGSEAFF	-	TRBV30	TRBJ1-1	-
TGTGCCAGCAGCAAAACAGTGAACACTGAAGCTTTCTTT	CASSKTVNTEAFF	-	TRBV7-8	TRBJ1-1	-
TGTGCCAGCAGCTTATGGGAGGGGGCCAAAAACATTCAGTACTTC	CASSLWEGAKNIQYF	-	TRBV11-2	TRBJ2-4	TRBD2
TGTGCCACGGGACTAGAGAACACCGGGGAGCTGTTTTTT	CATGLENTGELFF	-	TRBV10-3	TRBJ2-2	TRBD2
TGTGCCAGCAGCCCAGCGGGAGGGCCCTCCTACGAGCAGTACTTC	CASSPAGGPSYEQYF	-	TRBV7-9	TRBJ2-7	TRBD2
TGCAGCACCCTAGGCGGGACAGGGAACACCGGGGAGCTGTTTTTT	CSTLGGTGNTGELFF	once	TRBV29-1	TRBJ2-2	TRBD1
TGCGCCAGCAGCCGCAATGCGGGGGGGGGCACTGAAGCTTTCTTT	CASSRNAGGGTEAFF	-	TRBV4-1	TRBJ1-1	-
TGTGCCGACAGGGCCCGCAGCTCTGGAAACACCATATATTTT	CADRARSSGNTIYF	once	TRBV7-9	TRBJ1-3	TRBD1
TGTGCCAGCAGTTTGGAACAGCTCGGATCCGGGGAGCTGTTTTTT	CASSLEQLGSGELFF	-	TRBV27	TRBJ2-2	-
TGTGCCAGCAGCTTGGCCCCGGGGGCGGGACTGTACAATGAGCAGTTCTTC	CASSLAPGAGLYNEQFF	-	TRBV5-5	TRBJ2-1	-
TGTGCCAGTAGTCAACGGTGGGACAGGGGAGACTATGGCTACACCTTC	CASSQRWDRGDYGYTF	-	TRBV19	TRBJ1-2	TRBD1
TGTGCCAGCTCACGCCGGGACAGGGGACAATCCTACAATGAGCAGTTCTTC	CASSRRDRGQSYNEQFF	-	TRBV18	TRBJ2-1	TRBD1
TGTGCCAGCAGCCCCGGGCAGGGGACAGATACGCAGTATTTT	CASSPGQGTDTQYF	-	TRBV7-9	TRBJ2-3	-
TGCAGCGTCGGGACTAGCGGGAGGGCCGGTTACACCGGGGAGCTGTTTTTT	CSVGTSGRAGYTGELFF	once	TRBV29-1	TRBJ2-2	TRBD2
TGTGCCAGCATACAGGCGGGAGGGTACAATGAGCAGTTCTTC	CASIQAGGYNEQFF	-	TRBV2	TRBJ2-1	TRBD2
TGTGCCAGCAGTTTTGGTCGGAATGAGCAGTTCTTC	CASSFGRNEQFF	-	TRBV27	TRBJ2-1	-
TGTGCCAGCAGCTTAGAGGCTAGCGGAGACCATGGCACCGGGGAGCTGTTTTTT	CASSLEASGDHGTGELFF	-	TRBV7-9	TRBJ2-2	TRBD2
TGTGCCAGCAGCTTTTGGACTAGCGGGATCAATGAGCAGTTCTTC	CASSFWTSGINEQFF	-	TRBV7-6	TRBJ2-1	TRBD2
TGTGCCAGCAGCAGCCAGGACCGAGACAGGATTGGGGAGCAGTTCTTC	CASSSQDRDRIGEQFF	-	TRBV9	TRBJ2-1	-
TGTGCCAGCAGCGTAGATCGGAGCACAGATACGCAGTATTTT	CASSVDRSTDTQYF	-	TRBV9	TRBJ2-3	-
TGTGCCAGCAGCCCCCCATACAGGGGCGAGCAGTACTTC	CASSPPYRGEQYF	-	TRBV7-9	TRBJ2-7	TRBD1
TGTGCCAGCAGTTTAGGTTTTTATGGCTACACCTTC	CASSLGFYGYTF	-	TRBV28	TRBJ1-2	-
TGTGCCAGCTGTACCAGGGACAGGGACCCCTACAATGAGCAGTTCTTC	CASCTRDRDPYNEQFF	few	TRBV18	TRBJ2-1	TRBD1
TGTGCCAGCAGTCTCAGGGGGGATGAGCAGTTCTTC	CASSLRGDEQFF	-	TRBV28	TRBJ2-1	-
TGTGCCAGCAGCCCCGGGACAGCGGAAGCTTTCTTT	CASSPGTAEAFF	-	TRBV7-9	TRBJ1-1	TRBD1
TGCGCCAGCAGCTTGGAGTGGGAGGGCTATTACGAGCAGTACTTC	CASSLEWEGYYEQYF	-	TRBV5-1	TRBJ2-7	TRBD2
TGTGCCAGCAGCCAAGATGAGGGACTAGCGGCCTCTTACGAGCAGTACTTC	CASSQDEGLAASYEQYF	once	TRBV14	TRBJ2-7	TRBD2
TGTGCCACCAGCAGAGATTCGGGGGACAGCTCTGGAAACACCATATATTTT	CATSRDSGDSSGNTIYF	once	TRBV15	TRBJ1-3	TRBD1
TGTGCCTGGGGATCCGGGACAGGAGTTCGCGAGCAGTACTTC	CAWGSGTGVREQYF	-	TRBV30	TRBJ2-7	TRBD1
TGTGCCAGCAGTTTAATTCTAGGGAAAGAGACCCAGTACTTC	CASSLILGKETQYF	once	TRBV27	TRBJ2-5	-
TGTGCCACCAGGGGGACTGGGGACTATGGCTACACCTTC	CATRGTGDYGYTF	-	TRBV15	TRBJ1-2	-
TGTGCCAGCAGCCAAGAGCTAGCGTGGTACGAGCAGTACTTC	CASSQELAWYEQYF	-	TRBV14	TRBJ2-7	-
TGTGCCAGCAGCCCAAACACCGGGGAGCTGTTTTTT	CASSPNTGELFF	-	TRBV11-3	TRBJ2-2	-
TGCGCCAGCAGCCACAGGACAGGTAACTACGAGCAGTACTTC	CASSHRTGNYEQYF	-	TRBV4-1	TRBJ2-7	TRBD1